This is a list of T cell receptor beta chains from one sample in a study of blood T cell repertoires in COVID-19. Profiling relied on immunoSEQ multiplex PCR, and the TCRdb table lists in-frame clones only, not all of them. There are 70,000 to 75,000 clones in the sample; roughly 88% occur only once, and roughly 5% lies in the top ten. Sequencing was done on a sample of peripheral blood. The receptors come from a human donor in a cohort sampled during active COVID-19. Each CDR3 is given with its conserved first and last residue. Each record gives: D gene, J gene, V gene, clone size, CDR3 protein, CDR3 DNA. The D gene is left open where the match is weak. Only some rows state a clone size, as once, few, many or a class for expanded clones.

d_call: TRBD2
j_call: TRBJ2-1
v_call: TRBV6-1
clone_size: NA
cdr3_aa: CASSVASGYRAGNEQFF
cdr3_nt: TGTGCCAGCAGTGTGGCTAGCGGGTATCGTGCGGGTAATGAGCAGTTCTTC

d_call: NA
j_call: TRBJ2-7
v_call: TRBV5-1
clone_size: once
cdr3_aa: CASSLAGGLDEQYF
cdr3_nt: TGCGCCAGCAGCTTGGCCGGGGGTCTAGACGAGCAGTACTTC

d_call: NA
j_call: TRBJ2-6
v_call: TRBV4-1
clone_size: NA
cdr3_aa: CASSQQLSGANVLTF
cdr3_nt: TGCGCCAGCAGCCAACAACTCTCTGGGGCCAACGTCCTGACTTTC

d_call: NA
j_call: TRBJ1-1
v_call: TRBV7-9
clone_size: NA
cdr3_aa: CASSPHLPAGAGTEAFF
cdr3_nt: TGTGCCAGCAGCCCACACCTTCCAGCGGGGGCTGGGACTGAAGCTTTCTTT

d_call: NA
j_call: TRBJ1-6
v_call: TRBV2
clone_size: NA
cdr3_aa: CASREPNSPLHF
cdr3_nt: TGTGCCAGCAGGGAACCGAATTCACCCCTCCACTTT

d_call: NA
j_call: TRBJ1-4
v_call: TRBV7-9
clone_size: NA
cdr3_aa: CASSSAAGPRAEKLFF
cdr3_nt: TGTGCCAGCAGCTCTGCTGCGGGGCCCAGGGCTGAAAAACTGTTTTTT

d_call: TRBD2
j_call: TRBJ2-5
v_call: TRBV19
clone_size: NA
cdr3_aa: CASRSPSGVGETQYF
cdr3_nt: TGTGCCAGTAGGTCCCCGAGCGGGGTAGGAGAGACCCAGTACTTC

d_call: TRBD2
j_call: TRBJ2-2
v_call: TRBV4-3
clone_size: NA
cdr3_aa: CASSQTGGYTGELFF
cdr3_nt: TGCGCCAGCAGCCAGACCGGGGGGTACACCGGGGAGCTGTTTTTT

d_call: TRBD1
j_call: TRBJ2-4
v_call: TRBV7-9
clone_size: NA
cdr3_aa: CASSLSTGENIQYF
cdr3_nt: TGTGCCAGCAGCTTATCTACAGGGGAAAACATTCAGTACTTC

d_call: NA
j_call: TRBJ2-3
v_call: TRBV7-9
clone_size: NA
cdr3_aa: CASSWGVADTQYF
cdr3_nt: TGTGCCAGCAGCTGGGGGGTGGCGGATACGCAGTATTTT

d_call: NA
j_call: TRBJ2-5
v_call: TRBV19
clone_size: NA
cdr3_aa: CASSQSRYQETQYF
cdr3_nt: TGTGCCAGTAGCCAATCACGGTATCAAGAGACCCAGTACTTC